What follows is one TCR beta chain and its context. Which antigen it targets is not known. A much larger clone is a single base away; this may be a read error. The data derive from a study of breast tumors, draining lymph nodes, adjacent tissues (dated by TCRdb to about 2016). Broadly, across the study: Breast cancer patients provided tumor, adjacent nontumor tissue and axillary lymph nodes, and the study compared the TCR beta repertoires across these three sources. In human breast cancer, the study set out to assess how tumor, surrounding tissue and draining lymph node repertoires relate to one another and whether T cells might be exchanged between them. Points the paper makes about the study in general: The data were considered consistent with the idea that most tumor T cells come from the lymph node and then expand in tumor tissue. The conclusion that tumor T cells originate in lymph nodes was presented as consistent with a hypothesis rather than as directly demonstrated. Tumor T-cell repertoires showed less diversity than lymph node repertoires and more diversity than nontumor tissue repertoires, and tumor T-cell repertoires showed preferential V and J gene usage. The similarity between tumor and nontumor tissue repertoires was significantly greater in luminal-like breast cancer than in basal-like breast cancer.

The sample was run on an Illumina HiSeq 2000. Multiplex PCR amplification was used to generate the TCR beta chain libraries. High-throughput sequencing was used to analyze the amplified TCR beta chain products. TCRdb applied fastp at Q25 and MiXCR to the public reads, then kept only in-frame beta chains. Every entry covers one CDR3 protein and lists the most common genes and DNA from its rows. The sample profile shows about 130,000 distinct CDR3 sequences; roughly 20% of them were found once. The ten largest clones capture 2% to 2.5% of the sample. CDR1 and CDR2 are read off the germline V gene as SQVTM and ANQGSEA. From the cysteine up to the phenylalanine, the CDR3 has a length of 13 residues. The kept DNA is CDR3 alone, 39 bases in frame from the first base. The axillary draining lymph nodes of breast cancer patients were the source of the lymph node samples.

The sample comprised axillary lymph node tissue. Here the chain combines TRBV29-1 and TRBJ1-3, with a weak D call of TRBD1 (5 bases match). The clonotype comes from a female donor with breast cancer. Some clones in this sample may be carry-over from other donors' samples. CDR3 region: CSARGVSGNTVYF. The nucleotide sequence is given as TGCAGCGCCCGAGGGGTTTCTGGAAACACCGTATATTTT.